This TCR beta chain is from a study of technical replicates of blood from a handful of donors. Sequencing was performed with immunoSEQ multiplex PCR; in TCRdb, only in-frame clones are kept and a portion is missing. In the table there are tens of thousands of clones, approximately 87% of which are singletons. This CDR3 is 16 amino acids long. Germline-derived CDR1 and CDR2 are SGHDT and YYEEEE. Trimming pared 2 bases from V and 9 bases from J, leaving 18 bases between. This TCR derives from a human donor in good health. Some clones in this sample may be carry-over from other donors' samples. The chain combines TRBV5-6 with TRBJ1-6, with TRBD1 as a possible D gene (5 bases). Sequencing used PBMCs. CDR3 bases: TGTGCCAGCAGCTTCTTAGGGGCTAGGGGAAGTTCACCCCTCCACTTT. Translating gives CASSFLGARGSSPLHF.